This T cell receptor (beta chain) was identified during a study of blood T cell repertoires in COVID-19 (dated by TCRdb to the early 2020s). A note on the overall study: The collaborator samples originated in the United States, Italy and Spain and spanned the acute and convalescent phases of COVID-19. The prospective study material was composed of cDNA or gDNA derived from T cells, B-cell-depleted T cells, or PBMCs. Deeply sampled blood TCRbeta repertoires from subjects exposed to, actively infected with, or recovered from COVID-19 were included in the dataset. The repertoires were released in a freely available public database meant as a resource for research on the immune response to SARS-CoV-2. The samples were drawn from two sources: the first 160 participants of the ongoing ImmuneRACE study, and 1,200 or so subjects contributed by 6 global collaborators. A de-identified subject ID, COVID-19 status, age in years and sex were almost always included in the sample metadata. Where HLA class I and class II types were available, the types were taken from metadata supplied by the sample provider, not from assay-based typing.

Participants in the prospective study were aged roughly 18 to 100 years, lived in 20 to 25 United States geographic areas, and enrolled through a virtual design. To assign participants to cohorts, the prospective study relied on clinical history that participants themselves reported in a screening survey and a study questionnaire. Recovered participants in ImmuneRACE Cohort 3 were defined as having two consecutive negative NP/OP PCR tests, clearance from a healthcare professional, or resolution of symptoms. In the prospective study, mobile phlebotomists collected whole blood, serum and a nasopharyngeal or oropharyngeal swab from each participant. Participants in the prospective study had the option to provide additional blood draws and questionnaires over a roughly 2-month period. Before DNA extraction, prospective study blood samples were shipped either frozen or at room temperature. Results the study describes overall, beyond this receptor: How much clinical and demographic metadata was included differed by source and by participant, and the metadata was provided uncurated.

Worth noting for this clone: No antigen is known for it. Per-base qualities were not stored, and no clone one base away is much larger.

From the cysteine through the phenylalanine, the CDR3 covers 15 amino acids. The CDR3 DNA has 45 bases and is translated from base 1. The germline V gene yields SGHRS for CDR1 and YFSETQ for CDR2. V is cut by 3 bases and J by 1 base, and the space between the germline ends is 13 bases. TCRbeta CDR3 regions were amplified from genomic DNA using the immunoSEQ Assay, a bias-controlled multiplex PCR. The authors' analysis ran thus. The number of nucleated cells in each sample was estimated from the amplification of reference gene primers within the assay. Sequence reads were collapsed and filtered to measure the absolute abundance of every unique TCRbeta CDR3 rearrangement. Productive Simpson clonality was computed per sample as the square root of Simpson's diversity index over productive rearrangements. TCRdb provides this immuneACCESS table in a form limited to in-frame rearrangements. Some clones are lacking; in checked studies, under half of them reflect an unresolved V gene, and why the rest are absent is not known. From that table come the V and J calls and clone size; the DNA was used to work out D and trimming. Counted in this sample were some 160,000 clones; around four fifths of them appeared once. The ten biggest clones cover roughly 6.2% of the sample.

What was sequenced was PBMCs or T cells enriched from blood (not recorded which). The chain uses TRBV5-1 and TRBJ1-1; 6 matching bases give a weak D call of TRBD1. The TCR comes from a woman between 40 and 50 years old who had recovered from COVID-19. The CDR3 has the sequence CASSSRQVPNTEAFF. The sequence in DNA is TGCGCCAGCAGCTCCAGACAGGTCCCGAACACTGAAGCTTTCTTT.